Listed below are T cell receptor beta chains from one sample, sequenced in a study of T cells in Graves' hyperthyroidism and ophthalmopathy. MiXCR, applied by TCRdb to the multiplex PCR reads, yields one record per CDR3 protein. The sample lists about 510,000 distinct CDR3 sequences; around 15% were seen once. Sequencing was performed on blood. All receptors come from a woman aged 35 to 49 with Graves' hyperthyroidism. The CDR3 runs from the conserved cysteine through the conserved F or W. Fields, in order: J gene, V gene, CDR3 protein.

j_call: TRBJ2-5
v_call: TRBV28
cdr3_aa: CASSGVGGLAGQETQYF

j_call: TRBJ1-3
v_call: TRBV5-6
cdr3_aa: CASNLKTAFSGNTIYF

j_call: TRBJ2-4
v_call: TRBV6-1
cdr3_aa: CASRGSGRADAKNIQYF

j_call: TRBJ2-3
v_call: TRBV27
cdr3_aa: CASSLYRDGDTQYF

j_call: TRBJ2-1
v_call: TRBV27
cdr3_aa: CASRPTEGAPIEFYNEQFF

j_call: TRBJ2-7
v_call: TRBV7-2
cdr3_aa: CASSLLAGLSYEQYF

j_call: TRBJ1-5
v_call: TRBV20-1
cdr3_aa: CSASNRDPTNQPQHF

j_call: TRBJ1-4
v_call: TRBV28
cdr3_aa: CASSFSLFNEKLFF

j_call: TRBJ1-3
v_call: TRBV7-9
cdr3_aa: CASSLTGGPHF

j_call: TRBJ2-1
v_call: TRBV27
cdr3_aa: CASSPKGTRREQFF

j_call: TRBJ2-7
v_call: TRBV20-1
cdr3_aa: CSVTPSVEQYF

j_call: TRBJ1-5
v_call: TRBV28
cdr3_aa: CATLVGVGQPQHF

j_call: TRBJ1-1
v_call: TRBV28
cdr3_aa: CASSLGTPYGDTEAFF

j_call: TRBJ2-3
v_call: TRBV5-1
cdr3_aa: CASSLAAGDTDTQYF

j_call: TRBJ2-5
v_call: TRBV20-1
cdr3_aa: CSARDSRTASGSRETQYF

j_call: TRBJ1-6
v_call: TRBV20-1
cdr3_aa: CSARGRSETPYNSPLHF

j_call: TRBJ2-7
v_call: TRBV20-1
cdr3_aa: CSARPGFSYEQYF

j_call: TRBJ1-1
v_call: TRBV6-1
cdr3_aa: CASSLIPDTEAFF

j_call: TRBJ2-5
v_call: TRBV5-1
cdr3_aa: CASSLLSEETQYF

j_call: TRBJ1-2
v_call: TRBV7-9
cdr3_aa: CASSLDGTGVNGYTF

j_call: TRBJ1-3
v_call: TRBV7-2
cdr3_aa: CASSLEPGYSGNTIYF

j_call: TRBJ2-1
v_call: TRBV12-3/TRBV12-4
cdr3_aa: CASSFSERGEQFF

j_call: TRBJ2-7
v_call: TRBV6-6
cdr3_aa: CASSYSSRPGEQYF

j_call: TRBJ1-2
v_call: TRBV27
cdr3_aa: CASRDQSPTNYGYTF

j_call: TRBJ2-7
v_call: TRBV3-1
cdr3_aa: CASSLQGGDEQYF

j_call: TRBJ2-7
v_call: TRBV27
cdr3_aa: CASSPTSTYEQYF

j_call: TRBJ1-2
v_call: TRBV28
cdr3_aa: CASSSPGGQGAFGYTF

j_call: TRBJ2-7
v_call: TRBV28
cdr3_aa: CASSVASNSYEQYF

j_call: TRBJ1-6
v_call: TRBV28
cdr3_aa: CASSLGTNNSPLHF

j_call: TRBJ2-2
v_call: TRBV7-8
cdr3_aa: CASKQPVGTGELFF

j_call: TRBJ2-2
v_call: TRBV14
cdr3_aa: CASSVDSTGELFF

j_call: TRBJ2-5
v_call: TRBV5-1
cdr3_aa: CASSLTGSGETQYF

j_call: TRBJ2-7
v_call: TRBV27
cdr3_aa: CASRPGLKISYEQYF

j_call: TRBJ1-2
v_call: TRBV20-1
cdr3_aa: CSARENRGSSGYTF

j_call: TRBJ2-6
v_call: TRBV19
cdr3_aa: CASRDGANVLTF

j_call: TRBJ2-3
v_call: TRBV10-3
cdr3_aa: CAISEGGLTDTQYF

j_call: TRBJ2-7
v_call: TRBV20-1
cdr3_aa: CSANGLAGGPSSYEQYF

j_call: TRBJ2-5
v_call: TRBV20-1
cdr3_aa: CSARDARGEETQYF

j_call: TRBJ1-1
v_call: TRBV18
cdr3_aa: CASSPTALEAFF

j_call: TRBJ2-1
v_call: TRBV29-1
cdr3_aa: CSVPYLRDSLVSNEQFF

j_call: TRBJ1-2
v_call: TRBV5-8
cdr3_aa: CASSPDRGVYGYTF

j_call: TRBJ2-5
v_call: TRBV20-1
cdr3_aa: CSAEDRIRGQETQYF

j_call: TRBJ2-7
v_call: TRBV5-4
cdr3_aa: CASSPRDRGDEQYF

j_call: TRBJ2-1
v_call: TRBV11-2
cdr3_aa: CASSLRTGSYNEQFF

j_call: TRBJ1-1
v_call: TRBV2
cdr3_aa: CASSDRGLYTEAFF

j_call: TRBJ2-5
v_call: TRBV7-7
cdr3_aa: CASSLGTDAETQYF

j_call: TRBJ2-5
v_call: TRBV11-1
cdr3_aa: CASSSPAGEYQETQYF

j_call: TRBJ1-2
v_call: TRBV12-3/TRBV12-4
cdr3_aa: CASRARTENYGYTF

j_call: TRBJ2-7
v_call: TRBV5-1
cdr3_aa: CASSLAEKDRVYEQYF

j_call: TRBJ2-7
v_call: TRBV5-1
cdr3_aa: CASSPNTANYEQYF

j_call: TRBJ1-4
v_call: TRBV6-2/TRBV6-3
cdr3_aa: CASARAATEKLFF

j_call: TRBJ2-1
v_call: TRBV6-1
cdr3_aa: CASRNGGLGYNEQFF

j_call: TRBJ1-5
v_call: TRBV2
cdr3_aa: CASTAGRGNQPQHF